The 26 T cell receptor beta chains reported below all come from one sample, sequenced in a study of T cell responses to AZD1222 COVID-19 vaccine. Libraries were prepared by immunoSEQ multiplex PCR; TCRdb keeps only in-frame clonotypes and omits some of them. The table includes around 140,000 clones, 93% detected once. Sequences were derived from peripheral blood, sampled on day 0 of AZD1222 vaccination. These receptors all stem from an adult in good health.

As concerns this clone: In the same sample, other DNA sequences code for this CDR3. This rearrangement joins TRBV19 to TRBJ1-1; no clear D. There are 13 residues in the CDR3. With 3 bases removed from V and 0 bases from J, the gap between germline ends came to 5 bases. Germline V gene lookup returns CDR1 LNHDA and CDR2 SQIVND (reference sequence). This chain's CDR3 is CASSISMNTEAFF. In nucleotides, the CDR3 is TGTGCCAGTAGTATTTCGATGAACACTGAAGCTTTCTTT.

CDR3 coding DNA: TGTGCCAGCAGCTTCGACCAAGAGACCCAGTACTTC. Its translation: CASSFDQETQYF. The chain has TRBV7-8 and TRBJ2-5, with D unresolved. Deletions cut 3 bases from V and 0 bases from J, with 2 bases between. CDR1 is SGHVS, CDR2 FQNEAQ, per germline. This CDR3 has 12 amino acids.

The gene calls are TRBV7-3 and TRBJ2-3; 7 nucleotides align to TRBD1. The germline gives CDR1 SGHTA, CDR2 FQGTGA. The junction had 4 bases not matched to a gene; V was cut back by 5 bases and J by 2 bases. The CDR3 extends over 14 amino acids. The CDR3 spells CASSRDSNTDTQYF. In DNA form, the CDR3 reads TGTGCCAGCAGCCGGGACAGTAACACAGATACGCAGTATTTT.

The CDR3 nucleotides are TGTGCCTGGAGTGATAAGGGAATATATAGCAATCAGCCCCAGCATTTT. As protein: CAWSDKGIYSNQPQHF. J is TRBJ1-5 and V is TRBV30; D not resolved. Looked up from germline, CDR1 is GTSNPN and CDR2 is SVGIG (reference sequence). Trimming stripped 1 base from V and 0 bases from J, with 13 bases between. CDR3 size: 16 residues.

This rearrangement joins TRBV10-2 to TRBJ2-5, with a tentative D call TRBD2 (5 bases). This CDR3 has 13 residues. Germline V gene sequence: CDR1 WSHSY, CDR2 SAAADI. V lost 7 bases, J lost 1 base, and 10 bases lay in between. DNA of the CDR3: TGCGCCAGCAAGAGACGGGGCCAAGAGACCCAGTACTTC. Its protein is CASKRRGQETQYF.

This rearrangement joins TRBV21-1 to TRBJ2-1; the table names TRBD1, a call not compared with the DNA. TRBV21-1 counts as a pseudogene. This CDR3 contains 16 residues. DNA for the CDR3: TGTGCCAGCAGCAAAGCCGACAGGGGGTCGTCCCATGAGCAGTTCTTC. Its translation is CASSKADRGSSHEQFF.

The chain joins TRBV7-8 to TRBJ2-2; D gene ambiguous. CDR1 SGHVS and CDR2 FQNEAQ come from the germline V gene. V dropped 6 bases and J dropped 8 bases, with 10 bases sitting between them. The CDR3 extends over 12 amino acids. The DNA for the CDR3 is TGTGCCAGCAGGGCCTTGGGGGGGGAGCTGTTTTTT. Protein product: CASRALGGELFF.

The rearrangement joins TRBV10-1 to TRBJ2-1; TRBD2 matches at 12 bases. This CDR3 region has 15 residues. V lost 4 bases and J lost 5; bases outside the gene matches: 3. Germline V gene data show CDR1 as WNHNN and CDR2 as SYGVQD (reference sequence). The DNA for the CDR3 is TGCGCCAGCAGTGCTGGACTAGCGGGGAACAATGAGCAGTTCTTC. It codes for CASSAGLAGNNEQFF.

This chain connects TRBV7-9 to TRBJ2-1; TRBD2 matches 10 bases. The junction had 11 bases not matched to a gene; V was cut back by 6 bases and J by 9 bases. CDR1 SEHNR and CDR2 FQNEAQ come from the germline V gene (reference sequence). The length of the CDR3 is 15 residues. The CDR3 reads CASRRTSGRGGEQFF. In nucleotides, the CDR3 is TGTGCCAGCAGAAGGACTAGCGGAAGGGGTGGTGAGCAGTTCTTC.

The V call is TRBV6-5, the J call TRBJ1-4, with D possibly being TRBD1 (5 bases). The CDR3 extends over 14 amino acids. The germline V and J ends were trimmed by 6 bases and 6 bases, with 14 bases remaining between them. Germline V gene lookup returns CDR1 MNHEY and CDR2 SVGAGI. CDR3 sequence: CASRRGIGDEKLFF. CDR3 nucleotide sequence: TGTGCCAGCAGACGAGGCATAGGGGATGAAAAACTGTTTTTT.

The chain joins TRBV19 to TRBJ2-1, with D perhaps assigned TRBD1 or TRBD2 (5 bases each). CDR3 length: 14 residues. Germline V CDR1 and CDR2: LNHDA, SQIVND (reference sequence). The V and J ends lost 6 bases and 0 bases respectively, with 9 bases between them. CDR3 protein: CASSRDGSYNEQFF. The CDR3 DNA is TGTGCCAGTAGCCGGGACGGCTCCTACAATGAGCAGTTCTTC.

The chain carries TRBV27 and TRBJ2-1, with 11 nucleotides matching TRBD2. With V trimmed by 1 base and J by 5 bases, 10 bases remained unmatched. From germline, CDR1 is MNHEY and CDR2 SMNVEV (reference sequence). The CDR3 sequence is 18 residues long. CDR3 nucleotide sequence: TGTGCCAGCAGTTTATTTGAAGTGACTAGCGGGACGAACAATGAGCAGTTCTTC. It translates to CASSLFEVTSGTNNEQFF.

A remark on this clone: The sample has other DNA sequences that encode this CDR3 too. J is TRBJ1-5 and V is TRBV7-9; no clear D. Germline values: CDR1 SEHNR, CDR2 FQNEAQ (reference sequence). This CDR3 contains 12 residues. Trimming pared 3 bases from V and 2 bases from J, leaving 2 bases between. The CDR3 DNA follows: TGTGCCAGCAGCTTGGGCAATCAGCCCCAGCATTTT. Protein sequence: CASSLGNQPQHF. The full variable domain, completed using reference TRBV7-9 and TRBJ1-5, is DTGVSQNPRHKITKRGQNVTFRCDPISEHNRLYWYRQTLGQGPEFLTYFQNEAQLEKSRLLSDRFSAERPKGSFSTLEIQRTEQGDSAMYLCASSLGNQPQHFGDGTRLSIL.

The chain uses TRBV3-1 (or the pseudogene TRBV3-2) and TRBJ2-1; 10 bases map to TRBD2. CDR1 LGHDT and CDR2 YNNKEL come from the germline V gene (reference sequence). The CDR3 is 18 residues long. The J segment lost 8 bases and the V segment lost 0 bases, leaving 13 bases of the junction unmatched. The CDR3 loop is CASSQDRGSGRAWYEQFF. The CDR3 bases are TGTGCCAGCAGCCAAGATAGGGGCAGCGGGAGGGCCTGGTATGAGCAGTTCTTC.

This sequence joins TRBV4-1 and TRBJ2-3; D remains unclear. The CDR3 length is 16 residues. V was pared by 1 base and J by 0 bases, with 11 bases between. CDR1 MGHRA and CDR2 YSYEKL come from the germline V gene. The CDR3 here is CASSQAREYSTDTQYF. The CDR3 DNA sequence: TGCGCCAGCAGCCAAGCGCGAGAGTATAGCACAGATACGCAGTATTTT.

The V gene is TRBV24-1, the J gene TRBJ2-1, with TRBD1 matching over 8 bases. Germline assignment: CDR1 KGHDR and CDR2 SFDVKD. This CDR3 is built from 16 residues. Trimming removed 5 bases from V and 6 bases from J; junction bases left unmatched: 11. CDR3 in DNA: TGTGCCACCAGTGCCCTGGGACAGGATTCCATCAATGAGCAGTTCTTC. Translation: CATSALGQDSINEQFF.

The chain employs TRBV5-5 and TRBJ2-7; 11 bases are a match to TRBD1. V lost 3 bases to trimming and J lost 2 bases; unmatched junction nucleotides: 1. CDR3 size: 14 residues. Germline V gives CDR1 SGHKS, CDR2 YYEKEE (reference sequence). The CDR3 nucleotides read TGTGCCAGCAGCTGGGGACAGGGGGCCTACGAGCAGTACTTC. Amino acids: CASSWGQGAYEQYF.

The rearrangement links TRBV27 to TRBJ2-5; 12 bases align to TRBD2. The CDR3 totals 18 residues. The germline V gene encodes CDR1 MNHEY and CDR2 SMNVEV (reference sequence). V lost 3 bases and J lost 0; bases outside the gene matches: 8. CDR3 in DNA: TGTGCCAGCAGTTTGCGGGGCCTAGCGGGAGGGCACCAAGAGACCCAGTACTTC. Encoded protein: CASSLRGLAGGHQETQYF.

The chain joins TRBV7-9 to TRBJ2-2; 7 nucleotides align to TRBD1. Germline V gene data show CDR1 as SEHNR and CDR2 as FQNEAQ (reference sequence). The ends lost 5 bases at V and 1 base at J; junction bases unmatched: 4. The CDR3 covers 15 residues. This CDR3 reads CASSHWTGNTGELFF. CDR3 DNA: TGTGCCAGCAGCCACTGGACAGGGAACACCGGGGAGCTGTTTTTT.

The chain has TRBV30 and TRBJ2-7, with D uncertain. There are 11 residues in the CDR3. The V gene lost 4 bases and the J gene lost 0 bases, with 4 bases spanning the gap. CDR1 and CDR2 (germline): GTSNPN, SVGIG (reference sequence). The CDR3 protein is CAWTYSYEQYF. The CDR3 nucleotides read TGTGCCTGGACCTACTCCTACGAGCAGTACTTC.

The chain employs TRBV9 and TRBJ2-2, with D hard to call. CDR3 size: 12 residues. The V end was cut by 4 bases, the J end by 2 bases, with 3 bases between. Germline V gene lookup returns CDR1 SGDLS and CDR2 YYNGEE. CDR3 region: CASSINTGELFF. Written as DNA, the CDR3 is TGTGCCAGCAGCATTAACACCGGGGAGCTGTTTTTT. The full variable domain, with the rest looked up from reference TRBV9 and TRBJ2-2, is DSGVTQTPKHLITATGQRVTLRCSPRSGDLSVYWYQQSLDQGLQFLIQYYNGEERAKGNILERFSAQQFPDLHSELNLSSLELGDSALYFCASSINTGELFFGEGSRLTVL.

The CDR3 nucleotides read TGTGCCACCACAGGTGTAACTAATGAAAAACTGTTTTTT. Amino acid sequence: CATTGVTNEKLFF. The chain uses TRBV15 and TRBJ1-4; D gene ambiguous. Trimming took off 7 bases at V and 1 base at J, with 7 bases between the two ends. The germline gives CDR1 LNHNV, CDR2 YYDKDF (reference sequence). There are 13 residues in the CDR3.

The chain combines TRBV30 with TRBJ1-2, with 8 bases that match TRBD1. The CDR3 is 13 residues long. Germline CDR1 reads GTSNPN; CDR2 reads SVGIG (reference sequence). Trimming removed 3 bases from V and 6 bases from J; junction bases left unmatched: 6. For the CDR3, the DNA is TGTGCCTGGAGCAGGACAGGGACAAATGGCTACACCTTC. It encodes CAWSRTGTNGYTF.

The chain uses TRBV4-2 and TRBJ2-7, with D possibly being TRBD2 (5 bases). Germline V gives CDR1 LGHNA, CDR2 YNFKEQ. Trimming stripped 4 bases from V and 3 bases from J, with 10 bases between. CDR3 size: 13 residues. CDR3 residues: CASSLGGGYEQYF. As DNA, the CDR3 is TGTGCCAGCAGCCTCGGCGGAGGCTACGAGCAGTACTTC.

In its sample, this clone was seen once. The chain recombines TRBV27 with TRBJ1-1; no clear D. CDR3 length equals 15 residues. Germline V gene data show CDR1 as MNHEY and CDR2 as SMNVEV (reference sequence). Deletions cut 3 bases from V and 1 base from J, with 12 bases between. The CDR3 sequence is CASSLRAVGNTEAFF. The CDR3 nucleotides read TGTGCCAGCAGTTTGAGGGCAGTTGGGAACACTGAAGCTTTCTTT.

The V gene is TRBV3-1 (or the pseudogene TRBV3-2), the J gene TRBJ1-5; the D is unclear. Trimming left V 0 bases short and J 2 bases short, with 5 bases between. This CDR3 comprises 14 residues. Germline CDR1 is LGHDT and CDR2 is YNNKEL (reference sequence). This chain's CDR3 is CASSQDPGNQPQHF. CDR3 bases: TGTGCCAGCAGCCAAGATCCCGGCAATCAGCCCCAGCATTTT.